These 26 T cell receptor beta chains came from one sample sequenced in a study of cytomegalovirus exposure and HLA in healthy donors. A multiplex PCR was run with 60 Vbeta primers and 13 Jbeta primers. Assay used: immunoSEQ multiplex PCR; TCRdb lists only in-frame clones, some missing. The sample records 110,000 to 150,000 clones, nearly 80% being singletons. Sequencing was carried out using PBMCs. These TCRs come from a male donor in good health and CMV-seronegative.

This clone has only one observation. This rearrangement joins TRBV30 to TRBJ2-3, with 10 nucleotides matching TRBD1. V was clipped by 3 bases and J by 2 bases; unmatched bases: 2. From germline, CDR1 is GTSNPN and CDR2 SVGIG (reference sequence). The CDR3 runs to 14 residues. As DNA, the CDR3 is TGTGCCTGGAGAGACAGGGGGCACACAGATACGCAGTATTTT. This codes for CAWRDRGHTDTQYF. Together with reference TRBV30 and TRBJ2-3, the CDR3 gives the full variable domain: SQTIHQWPATLVQPVGSPLSLECTVEGTSNPNLYWYRQAAGRGLQLLFYSVGIGQISSEVPQNLSASRPQDRQFILSSKKLLLSDSGFYLCAWRDRGHTDTQYFGPGTRLTVL.

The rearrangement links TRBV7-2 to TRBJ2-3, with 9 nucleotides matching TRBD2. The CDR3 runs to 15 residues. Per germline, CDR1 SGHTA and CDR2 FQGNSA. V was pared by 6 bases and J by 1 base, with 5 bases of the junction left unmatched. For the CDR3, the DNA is TGTGCCAGCAGAGAACGACTAGCGGGCACAGATACGCAGTATTTT. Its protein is CASRERLAGTDTQYF.

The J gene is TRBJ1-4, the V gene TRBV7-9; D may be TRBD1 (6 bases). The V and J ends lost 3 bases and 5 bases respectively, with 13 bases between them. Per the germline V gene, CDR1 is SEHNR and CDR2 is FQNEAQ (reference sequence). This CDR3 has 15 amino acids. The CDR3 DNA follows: TGTGCCAGCAGCTTTGCAGGGGTACAGAATGAAAAACTGTTTTTT. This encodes CASSFAGVQNEKLFF.

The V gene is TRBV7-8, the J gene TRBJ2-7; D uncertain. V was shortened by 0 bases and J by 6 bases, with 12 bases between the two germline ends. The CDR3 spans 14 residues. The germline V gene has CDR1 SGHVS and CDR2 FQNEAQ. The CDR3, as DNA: TGTGCCAGCAGCTTAGCCGGCAGGATGTCCGAGCAGTACTTC. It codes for CASSLAGRMSEQYF.

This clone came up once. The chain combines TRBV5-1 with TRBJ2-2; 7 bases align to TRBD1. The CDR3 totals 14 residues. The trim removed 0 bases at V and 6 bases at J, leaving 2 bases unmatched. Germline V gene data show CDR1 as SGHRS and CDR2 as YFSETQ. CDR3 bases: TGCGCCAGCAGCTTGGGGCAGGGGGCCGGGGAGCTGTTTTTT. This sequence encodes CASSLGQGAGELFF.

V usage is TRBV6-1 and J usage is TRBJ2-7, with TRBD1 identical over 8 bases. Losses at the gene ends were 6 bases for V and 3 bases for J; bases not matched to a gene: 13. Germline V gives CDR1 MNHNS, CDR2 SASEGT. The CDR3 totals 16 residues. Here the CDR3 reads CASSEPHLTGDYEQYF. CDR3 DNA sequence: TGTGCCAGCAGCGAACCTCATTTGACAGGGGACTACGAGCAGTACTTC.

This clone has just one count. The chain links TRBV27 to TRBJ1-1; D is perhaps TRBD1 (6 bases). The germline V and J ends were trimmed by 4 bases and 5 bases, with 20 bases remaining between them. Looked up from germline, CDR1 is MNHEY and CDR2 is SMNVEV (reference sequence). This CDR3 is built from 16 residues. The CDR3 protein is CASSSHRAPSGTEAFF. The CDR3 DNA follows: TGTGCCAGCAGTTCACACAGGGCCCCCTCGGGGACTGAAGCTTTCTTT.

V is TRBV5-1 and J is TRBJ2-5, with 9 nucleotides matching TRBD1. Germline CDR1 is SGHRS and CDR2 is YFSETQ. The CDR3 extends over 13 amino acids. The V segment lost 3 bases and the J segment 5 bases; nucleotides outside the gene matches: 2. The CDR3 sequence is CASSYGQGETQYF. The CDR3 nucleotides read TGCGCCAGCAGCTATGGACAGGGGGAGACCCAGTACTTC.

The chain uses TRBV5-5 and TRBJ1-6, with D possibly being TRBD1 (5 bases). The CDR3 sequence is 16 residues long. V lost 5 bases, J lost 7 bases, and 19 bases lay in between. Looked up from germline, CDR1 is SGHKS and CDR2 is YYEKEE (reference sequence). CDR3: CASRNNPGDFNSPLHF. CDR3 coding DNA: TGTGCCAGCAGAAATAATCCGGGGGATTTCAATTCACCCCTCCACTTT.

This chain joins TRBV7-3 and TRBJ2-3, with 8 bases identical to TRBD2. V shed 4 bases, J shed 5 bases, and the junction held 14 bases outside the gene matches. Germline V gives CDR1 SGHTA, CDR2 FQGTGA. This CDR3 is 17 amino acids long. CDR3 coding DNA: TGTGCCAGCAGCTCCGGACTAGCTAAACGGAGAGGAGATACGCAGTATTTT. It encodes CASSSGLAKRRGDTQYF.

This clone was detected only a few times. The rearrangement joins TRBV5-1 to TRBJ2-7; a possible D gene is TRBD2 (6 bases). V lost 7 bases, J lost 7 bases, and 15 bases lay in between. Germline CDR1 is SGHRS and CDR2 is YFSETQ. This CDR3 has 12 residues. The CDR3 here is CASLSEGREQYF. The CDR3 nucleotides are TGCGCCAGCCTGAGTGAGGGGAGGGAGCAGTACTTC.

In nucleotides, the CDR3 is TGTGCCAGTAGTAGGGAGTCGGGCTACACCTTC. It encodes CASSRESGYTF. The chain carries TRBV19 and TRBJ1-2; D is ambiguous. The CDR3 sequence is 11 residues long. Germline-derived CDR1 and CDR2 are LNHDA and SQIVND (reference sequence). With 4 bases removed from V and 8 bases from J, the gap between germline ends came to 8 bases.

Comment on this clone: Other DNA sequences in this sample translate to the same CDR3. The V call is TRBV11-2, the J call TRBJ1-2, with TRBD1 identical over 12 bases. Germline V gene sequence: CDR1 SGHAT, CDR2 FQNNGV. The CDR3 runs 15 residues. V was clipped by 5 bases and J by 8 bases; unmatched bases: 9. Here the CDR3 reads CASSAGGQGARGYTF. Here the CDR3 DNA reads TGTGCCAGCAGCGCGGGGGGACAGGGGGCGCGGGGCTACACCTTC.

For the CDR3, the DNA is TGTGCCAGCAGTTCCGACAGGGGGCTCCGAGGCTACACCTTC. This translates into CASSSDRGLRGYTF. The V gene is TRBV28, the J gene TRBJ1-2; 10 bases align to TRBD1. Trimming cost V 4 bases and J 8 bases; bases outside gene matches: 7. CDR3 length equals 14 residues. CDR1 and CDR2 from the germline V gene are MDHEN and SYDVKM.

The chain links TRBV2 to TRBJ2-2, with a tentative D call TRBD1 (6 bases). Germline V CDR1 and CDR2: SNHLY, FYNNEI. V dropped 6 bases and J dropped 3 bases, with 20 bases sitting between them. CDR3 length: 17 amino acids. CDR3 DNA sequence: TGTGCCAGCAGGGCCGGGACAACGGCTACTCACACCGGGGAGCTGTTTTTT. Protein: CASRAGTTATHTGELFF.

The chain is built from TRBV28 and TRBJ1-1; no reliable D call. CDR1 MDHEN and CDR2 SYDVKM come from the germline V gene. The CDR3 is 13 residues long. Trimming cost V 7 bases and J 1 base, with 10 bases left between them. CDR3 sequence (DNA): TGTGCCAGCAACGCGAGAGGGAACACTGAAGCTTTCTTT. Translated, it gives CASNARGNTEAFF.

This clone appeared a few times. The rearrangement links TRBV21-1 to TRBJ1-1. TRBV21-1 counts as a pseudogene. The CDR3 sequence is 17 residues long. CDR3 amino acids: CASSKSSSRLEDTEAFF. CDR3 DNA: TGTGCCAGCAGCAAGAGCAGCTCCCGGCTCGAGGACACTGAAGCTTTCTTT.

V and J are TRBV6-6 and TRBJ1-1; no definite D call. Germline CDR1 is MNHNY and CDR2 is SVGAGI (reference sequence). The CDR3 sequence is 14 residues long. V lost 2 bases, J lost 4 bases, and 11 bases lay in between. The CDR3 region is CASSYSAKVTEAFF. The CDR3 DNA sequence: TGTGCCAGCAGTTACAGCGCCAAGGTCACTGAAGCTTTCTTT.

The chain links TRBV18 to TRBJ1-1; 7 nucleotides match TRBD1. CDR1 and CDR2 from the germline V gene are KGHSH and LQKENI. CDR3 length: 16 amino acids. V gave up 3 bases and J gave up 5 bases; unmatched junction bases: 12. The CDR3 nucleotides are TGTGCCAGCTCACCCGAAAGACAGGGATTGGGGACTGAAGCTTTCTTT. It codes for CASSPERQGLGTEAFF.

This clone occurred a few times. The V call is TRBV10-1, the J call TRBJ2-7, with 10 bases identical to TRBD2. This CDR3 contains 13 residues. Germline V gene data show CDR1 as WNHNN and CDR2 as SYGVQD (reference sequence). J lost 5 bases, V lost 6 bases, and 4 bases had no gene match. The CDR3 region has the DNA TGCGCCAGCAGCCCGGGACTAGCGCACGAGCAGTACTTC. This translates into CASSPGLAHEQYF.

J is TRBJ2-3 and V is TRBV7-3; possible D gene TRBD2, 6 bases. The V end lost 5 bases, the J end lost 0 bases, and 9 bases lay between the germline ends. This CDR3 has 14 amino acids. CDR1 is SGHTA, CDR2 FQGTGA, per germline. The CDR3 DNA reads TGTGCCAGCAGCCGGGGGTCCAGCACAGATACGCAGTATTTT. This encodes CASSRGSSTDTQYF. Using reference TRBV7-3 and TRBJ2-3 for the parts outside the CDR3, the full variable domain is GAGVSQTPSNKVTEKGKYVELRCDPISGHTALYWYRQSLGQGPEFLIYFQGTGAADDSGLPNDRFFAVRPEGSVSTLKIQRTERGDSAVYLCASSRGSSTDTQYFGPGTRLTVL.

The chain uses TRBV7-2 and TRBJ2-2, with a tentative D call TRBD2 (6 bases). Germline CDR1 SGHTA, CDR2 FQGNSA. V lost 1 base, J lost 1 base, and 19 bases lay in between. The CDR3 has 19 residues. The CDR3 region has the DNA TGTGCCAGCAGCTTAGAAAACTCCTTGGCGGGACTGAACACCGGGGAGCTGTTTTTT. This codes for CASSLENSLAGLNTGELFF.

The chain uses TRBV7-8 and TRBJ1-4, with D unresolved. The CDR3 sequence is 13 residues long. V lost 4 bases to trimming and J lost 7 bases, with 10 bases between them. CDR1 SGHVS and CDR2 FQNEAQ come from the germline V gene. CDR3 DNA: TGTGCCAGCAGCTCCAGGACTGTTGAAAAACTGTTTTTT. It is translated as CASSSRTVEKLFF.

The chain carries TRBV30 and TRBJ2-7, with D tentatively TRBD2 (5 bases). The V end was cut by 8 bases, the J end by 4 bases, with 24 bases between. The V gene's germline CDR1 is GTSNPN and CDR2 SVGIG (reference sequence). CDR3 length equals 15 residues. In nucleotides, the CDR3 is TGTGCCCTGAGATCTGTTTCCGGAAGAGGGTACGAGCAGTACTTC. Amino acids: CALRSVSGRGYEQYF.

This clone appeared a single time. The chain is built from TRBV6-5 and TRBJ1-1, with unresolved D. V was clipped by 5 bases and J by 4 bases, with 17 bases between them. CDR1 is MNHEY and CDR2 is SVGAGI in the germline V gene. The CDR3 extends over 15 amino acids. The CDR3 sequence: CASSNPGWRSTEAFF. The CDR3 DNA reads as TGTGCCAGCAGTAACCCGGGGTGGCGCAGCACTGAAGCTTTCTTT.

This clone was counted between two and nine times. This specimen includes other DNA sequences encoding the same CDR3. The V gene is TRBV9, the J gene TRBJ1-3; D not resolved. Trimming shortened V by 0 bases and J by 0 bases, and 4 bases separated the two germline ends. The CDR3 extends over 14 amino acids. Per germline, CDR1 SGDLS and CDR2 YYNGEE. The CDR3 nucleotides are TGTGCCAGCAGCGTAGGGAGCTCTGGAAACACCATATATTTT. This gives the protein CASSVGSSGNTIYF.